Presented here are 21 T cell receptor beta chains from one specimen sequenced in a study of blood T cells in healthy people across ages. Combining a sample-barcoded 5' primer with a J-beta primer mix, a second PCR ran for about 7 to 12 cycles. TCRdb fed the 5' RACE reads into MiXCR, producing one record per CDR3 protein. The data hold approximately 490,000 distinct CDR3 sequences, with more than 20% observed a single time. These data also featured in a second study, about T cells of mothers and their children.

The sequencing sample was made of blood. The source of these receptors is a boy aged 5-17 years in good health.

The chain couples TRBV7-6 to TRBJ2-7; weak D call: TRBD2 (6 bases). The germline CDR1 and CDR2 sequences are SGHVS and FNYEAQ. V dropped 4 bases and J dropped 0 bases, with 22 bases sitting between them. The CDR3 loop spans 18 amino acids. The CDR3 here is CASSSPSYRDGSSYEQYF. The CDR3 DNA reads as TGTGCCAGCAGCTCACCATCTTACCGGGACGGGAGCTCCTACGAGCAGTACTTC.

This clonotype was detected only a few times. The chain combines TRBV29-1 with TRBJ2-7, with 11 bases aligning to TRBD1. Germline assignment: CDR1 SQVTM and CDR2 ANQGSEA. The CDR3 runs 14 residues. V dropped 6 bases and J dropped 0; count of bases not matched to a gene: 4. CDR3 protein: CSVYGTGGSYEQYF. CDR3 in DNA: TGCAGCGTATACGGGACAGGGGGCTCCTACGAGCAGTACTTC.

V is TRBV28 and J is TRBJ1-1, with a weak D call TRBD1 (6 bases). The V and J ends lost 5 bases and 1 base respectively, with 29 bases between them. The V gene's germline CDR1 is MDHEN and CDR2 SYDVKM. The CDR3 has 20 amino acids. For the CDR3, the DNA is TGTGCCAGCAGTCTAACCGTGATAAGGAGACAGACAGGCCCGAACACTGAAGCTTTCTTT. It translates to CASSLTVIRRQTGPNTEAFF.

V usage is TRBV7-9 and J usage is TRBJ1-4, with D possibly being TRBD1 (5 bases). Germline lookup yields CDR1 SEHNR and CDR2 FQNEAQ (reference sequence). This CDR3 contains 14 residues. Between the trimmed V and J ends, which lost 5 bases and 3 bases, there was a span of 10 bases. DNA of the CDR3: TGTGCCAGCAGCCCGGGGCAGTCTAATGAAAAACTGTTTTTT. This sequence encodes CASSPGQSNEKLFF.

The chain couples TRBV7-9 to TRBJ1-2; weak D call: TRBD1 (5 bases). V lost 0 bases and J 4 bases, leaving 9 bases between the germline ends. CDR3 length equals 14 residues. The germline CDR1 and CDR2 sequences are SEHNR and FQNEAQ (reference sequence). As DNA, the CDR3 is TGTGCCAGCAGCTTAGCTGGGGGAGGCTATGGCTACACCTTC. Its protein product is CASSLAGGGYGYTF.

This clonotype was seen a few times. The chain joins TRBV5-1 to TRBJ1-5; D might be TRBD1 (5 bases). This CDR3 has 15 amino acids. The V end was cut by 4 bases, the J end by 0 bases, with 11 bases between. Germline-derived CDR1 and CDR2 are SGHRS and YFSETQ. The chain's CDR3 is CASSRDPYSNQPQHF. CDR3 DNA: TGCGCCAGCAGCCGGGACCCTTATAGCAATCAGCCCCAGCATTTT.

This clonotype was detected only a few times. The chain couples TRBV21-1 to TRBJ2-7; TRBD1, the D gene given by the table, was not confirmed from the DNA. TRBV21-1 is tagged as a pseudogene. CDR3 size: 19 residues. As DNA, the CDR3 is TGTGCCAGCAGCAAAGCGCTTTTAGGGAAGGGGACCAGCTCCTACGAGCAGTACTTC. This sequence encodes CASSKALLGKGTSSYEQYF.

The rearrangement joins TRBV28 to TRBJ2-2, with 9 bases aligning to TRBD1. The CDR3 is 15 amino acids. Germline V CDR1 and CDR2: MDHEN, SYDVKM. With 3 bases clipped from V and 6 bases from J, the junction kept 5 bases outside the gene matches. CDR3 bases: TGTGCCAGCAGTTTCCCGGGACAGGGTCCCGGGGAGCTGTTTTTT. Its protein is CASSFPGQGPGELFF.

The rearrangement uses TRBV11-2 and TRBJ2-5; D perhaps matches TRBD1 (5 bases). Per germline, CDR1 SGHAT and CDR2 FQNNGV. V was shortened by 8 bases and J by 9 bases, with 19 bases between the two germline ends. This CDR3 has 13 amino acids. The CDR3 region is CASSTYPLGPQYF. Written as DNA, the CDR3 is TGTGCCAGCTCAACATATCCTCTGGGGCCCCAGTACTTC.

This clonotype came up a few times. V and J are TRBV24-1 and TRBJ2-2; no clear D. CDR1 KGHDR and CDR2 SFDVKD come from the germline V gene. The V and J ends lost 3 bases and 4 bases respectively, with 8 bases between them. The CDR3 extends over 14 amino acids. The CDR3 DNA reads TGTGCCACCAGTGATACGATGAGCACCGGGGAGCTGTTTTTT. This gives the protein CATSDTMSTGELFF.

The sample holds a few counts of this clonotype. This chain joins TRBV27 and TRBJ2-5; TRBD2 matches 12 bases. The V and J ends lost 5 bases and 2 bases, in that order; junction bases with no gene match: 9. The CDR3 length is 17 residues. Germline lookup yields CDR1 MNHEY and CDR2 SMNVEV (reference sequence). The CDR3 sequence is CASSTASGGGIQETQYF. In DNA, the CDR3 is TGTGCCAGCAGTACAGCTAGCGGGGGGGGGATTCAAGAGACCCAGTACTTC.

The chain has TRBV5-5 and TRBJ2-3; no clear D. V lost 0 bases, J lost 1 base, and 21 bases lay in between. The CDR3 contains 19 residues. The germline CDR1 and CDR2 sequences are SGHKS and YYEKEE (reference sequence). The CDR3 reads CASSLVSHNRNTGTDTQYF. DNA of the CDR3: TGTGCCAGCAGCTTGGTCTCCCATAACCGAAATACTGGCACAGATACGCAGTATTTT.

The chain combines TRBV29-1 with TRBJ1-2; D remains ambiguous. Germline CDR1 SQVTM, CDR2 ANQGSEA. The ends were cut back, 4 bases at V and 12 bases at J, with 21 bases in the middle. The CDR3 length is 13 residues. The CDR3, as DNA: TGCAGCGTTGCCCAGACACTTCCACGGAGGGACACCTTC. The encoded protein is CSVAQTLPRRDTF.

The chain joins TRBV29-1 to TRBJ2-7; 7 nucleotides match TRBD1. The V and J ends lost 4 bases and 5 bases, in that order; junction bases with no gene match: 5. Looked up from germline, CDR1 is SQVTM and CDR2 is ANQGSEA. The CDR3 totals 12 residues. CDR3 DNA sequence: TGCAGCGTTGGATTCGACAGGGACGAGCAGTACTTC. This encodes CSVGFDRDEQYF.

The chain combines TRBV20-1 with TRBJ2-1, with 8 bases identical to TRBD2. The germline CDR1 and CDR2 sequences are DFQATT and SNEGSKA (reference sequence). This CDR3 comprises 15 residues. The trim removed 0 bases at V and 9 bases at J, leaving 10 bases unmatched. The CDR3 sequence is CSARDAQRESSEQFF. CDR3 nucleotide sequence: TGCAGTGCTAGAGATGCTCAGCGGGAGTCGAGTGAGCAGTTCTTC.

The CDR3 region is CSARTVSYGYTF. The CDR3 DNA is TGCAGTGCGAGGACAGTAAGCTATGGCTACACCTTC. V is TRBV20-1 and J is TRBJ1-2, with D tentatively TRBD1 (6 bases). The CDR3 covers 12 residues. With 6 bases removed from V and 4 bases from J, the gap between germline ends came to 12 bases. Per the germline V gene, CDR1 is DFQATT and CDR2 is SNEGSKA (reference sequence).

This clonotype was observed a few times. V gene TRBV27 combines with J gene TRBJ2-3; the D is unclear. Germline V gene lookup returns CDR1 MNHEY and CDR2 SMNVEV (reference sequence). This CDR3 contains 13 residues. V was clipped by 3 bases and J by 3 bases, with 7 bases between them. CDR3 loop: CASSFRSTDTQYF. The CDR3 coding sequence is TGTGCCAGCAGTTTTCGGAGTACAGATACGCAGTATTTT.

The V call is TRBV21-1, the J call TRBJ2-4; TRBD2 reflects the table's D call only, with no check against the DNA. TRBV21-1 is annotated as a pseudogene. The CDR3 is made up of 16 amino acids. CDR3 nucleotide sequence: TGTGCCAGCAGCAAAGGACTAGCGGGAGCCAAAAACATTCAGTACTTC. Protein product: CASSKGLAGAKNIQYF.

This clonotype was seen only a few times. The chain links TRBV19 to TRBJ2-3, with D possibly called TRBD1 or TRBD2 (5 bases each). V lost 4 bases to trimming and J lost 2 bases, with 13 bases between them. This CDR3 is 15 amino acids long. CDR1 LNHDA and CDR2 SQIVND come from the germline V gene (reference sequence). CDR3: CASSSRDRDTDTQYF. The CDR3 nucleotides are TGTGCCAGTAGTAGCCGGGACCGAGACACAGATACGCAGTATTTT.

The V and J genes are TRBV5-6 and TRBJ1-2, with D possibly TRBD1 on 5 matching bases. The CDR3 runs 15 residues. V dropped 5 bases and J dropped 4 bases, with 18 bases sitting between them. CDR1 and CDR2 (germline): SGHDT, YYEEEE. The CDR3 DNA is TGTGCCAGCAGAGTACACCGACAGACACTCTATGGCTACACCTTC. Translated: CASRVHRQTLYGYTF.

This clonotype was recorded once. Here the CDR3 reads CASSPLTGLHEQYF. CDR3 nucleotides: TGTGCCAGCAGCCCTCTGACAGGGCTCCACGAGCAGTACTTC. The genes are TRBV7-6 and TRBJ2-7; 7 bases are shared with TRBD1. V gave up 5 bases and J gave up 5 bases; unmatched junction bases: 9. The CDR3 has 14 residues. CDR1 and CDR2 (germline): SGHVS, FNYEAQ.